This entry features one T cell receptor beta chain sequence. The source of the sample is a study of blood T cell repertoires in COVID-19. Here immunoSEQ multiplex PCR was the method, and the copy in TCRdb shows in-frame clones only, minus some. Altogether roughly 150,000 clones are present, 85% being singletons, with the ten largest covering over 7%. Germline V CDR1 and CDR2: MNHEY, SMNVEV (reference sequence). CDR3 length: 16 amino acids. V dropped 0 bases and J dropped 5 bases, with 16 bases sitting between them. The chain couples TRBV27 to TRBJ2-5; D possibly corresponds to TRBD2 (7 bases). The receptor's source is a woman older than 75 with COVID-19, enrolled during active disease. Sequences were obtained from peripheral blood. This chain's CDR3 is CASSLSIGGGSETQYF. CDR3 DNA sequence: TGTGCCAGCAGTTTATCGATAGGGGGGGGCAGTGAGACCCAGTACTTC.